This T cell receptor beta chain was identified in a study of cytomegalovirus exposure and HLA in healthy donors. General study findings and limits: The study put 150 to 200 TCR beta chains on its list as cytomegalovirus-associated.

Primers: 60 Vbeta forward and 13 Jbeta reverse. The protocol was immunoSEQ multiplex PCR, while the TCRdb copy is restricted to in-frame clones and leaves out a portion. The sample includes around 50,000 clones, around 80% of them seen just once. This CDR3 contains 13 residues. Trimming took 3 bases from V and 0 from J, leaving 6 bases between them. Germline CDR1 and CDR2: WSHSY and SAAADI. This clone was picked up a small number of times. The antigen remains undetermined. The V gene is TRBV10-2, the J gene TRBJ2-7; D ambiguous. The TCR sequence derives from a man aged 30 to 45 in good health and CMV-seropositive. Sequencing used PBMCs. Here the CDR3 DNA reads TGCGCCAGCAGTGACGCGAGCTCCTACGAGCAGTACTTC. It yields the protein CASSDASSYEQYF.